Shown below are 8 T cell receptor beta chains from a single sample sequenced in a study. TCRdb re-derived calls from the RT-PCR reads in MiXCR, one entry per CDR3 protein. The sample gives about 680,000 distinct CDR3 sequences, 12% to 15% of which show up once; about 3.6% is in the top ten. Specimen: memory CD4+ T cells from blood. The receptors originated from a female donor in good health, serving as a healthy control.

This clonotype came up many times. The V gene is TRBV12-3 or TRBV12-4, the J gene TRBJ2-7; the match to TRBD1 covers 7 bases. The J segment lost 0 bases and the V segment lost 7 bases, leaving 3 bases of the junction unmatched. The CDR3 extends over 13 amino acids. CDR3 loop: CASTGQVSYEQYF. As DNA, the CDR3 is TGTGCCAGCACCGGACAGGTCTCCTACGAGCAGTACTTC.

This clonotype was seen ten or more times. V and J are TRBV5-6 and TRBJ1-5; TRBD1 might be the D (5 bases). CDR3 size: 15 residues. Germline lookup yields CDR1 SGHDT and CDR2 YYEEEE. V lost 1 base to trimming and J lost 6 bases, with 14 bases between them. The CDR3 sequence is CASSLRQGVVQPQHF. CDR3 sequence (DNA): TGTGCCAGCAGCTTGAGACAAGGGGTGGTTCAGCCCCAGCATTTT.

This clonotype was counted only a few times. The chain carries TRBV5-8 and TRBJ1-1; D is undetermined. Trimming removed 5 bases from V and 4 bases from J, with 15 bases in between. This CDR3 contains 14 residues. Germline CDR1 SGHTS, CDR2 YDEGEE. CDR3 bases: TGTGCCAGCAGTCCCTGGTGGGAGGGCACTGAAGCTTTCTTT. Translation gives CASSPWWEGTEAFF.

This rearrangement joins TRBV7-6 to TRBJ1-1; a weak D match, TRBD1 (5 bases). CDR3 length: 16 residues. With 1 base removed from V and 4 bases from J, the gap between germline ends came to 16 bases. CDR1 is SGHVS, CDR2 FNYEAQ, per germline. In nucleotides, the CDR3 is TGTGCCAGCAGCTTAGTTGCAGGGCCCACGGGCACTGAAGCTTTCTTT. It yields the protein CASSLVAGPTGTEAFF.

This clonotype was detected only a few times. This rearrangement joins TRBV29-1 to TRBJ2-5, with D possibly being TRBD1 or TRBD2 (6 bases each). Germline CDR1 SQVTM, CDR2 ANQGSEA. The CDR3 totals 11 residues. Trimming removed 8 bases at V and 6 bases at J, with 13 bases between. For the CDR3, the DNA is TGCAGCATCAAAGGGGGGCAGACCCAGTACTTC. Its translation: CSIKGGQTQYF.

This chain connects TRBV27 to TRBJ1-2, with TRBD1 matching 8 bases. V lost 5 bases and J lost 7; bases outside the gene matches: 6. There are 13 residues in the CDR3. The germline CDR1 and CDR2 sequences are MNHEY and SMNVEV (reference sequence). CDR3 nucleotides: TGTGCCAGCAGTCGGACAGGGACAGCTGGCTACACCTTC. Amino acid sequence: CASSRTGTAGYTF.

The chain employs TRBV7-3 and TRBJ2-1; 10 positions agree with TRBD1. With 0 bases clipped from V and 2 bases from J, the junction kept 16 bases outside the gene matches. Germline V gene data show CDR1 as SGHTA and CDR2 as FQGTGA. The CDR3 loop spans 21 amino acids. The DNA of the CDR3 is TGTGCCAGCAGCTTAACGGCCGGGACAGGGGATTTCCCCGAGACCTACAATGAGCAGTTCTTC. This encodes CASSLTAGTGDFPETYNEQFF.

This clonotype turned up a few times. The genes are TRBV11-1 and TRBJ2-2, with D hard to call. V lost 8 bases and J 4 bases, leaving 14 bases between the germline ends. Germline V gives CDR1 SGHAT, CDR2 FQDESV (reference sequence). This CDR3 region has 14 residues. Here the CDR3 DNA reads TGTGCCAGCGGAGACCTCTCGGTCACCGGGGAGCTGTTTTTT. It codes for CASGDLSVTGELFF.